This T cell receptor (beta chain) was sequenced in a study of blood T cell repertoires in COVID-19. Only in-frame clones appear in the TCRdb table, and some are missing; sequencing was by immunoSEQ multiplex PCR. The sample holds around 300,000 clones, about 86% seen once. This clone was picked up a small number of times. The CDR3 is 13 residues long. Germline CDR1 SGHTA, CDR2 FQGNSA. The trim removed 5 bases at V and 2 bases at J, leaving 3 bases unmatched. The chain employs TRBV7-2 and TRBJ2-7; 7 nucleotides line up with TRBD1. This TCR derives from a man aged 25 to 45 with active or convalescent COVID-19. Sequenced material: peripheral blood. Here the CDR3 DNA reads TGTGCCAGCAGCGTGACAGGGACCTACGAGCAGTACTTC. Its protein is CASSVTGTYEQYF.